This T cell receptor beta chain came from a study of blood T cell repertoires in COVID-19 (dated by TCRdb to the early 2020s). Broadly, across the study: Collaborator samples came from the United States, Italy and Spain and covered acute and convalescent phases of COVID-19. The repertoires were released in a freely available public database intended as a resource for research on the immune response to SARS-CoV-2. The prospective study material was composed of cDNA or gDNA derived from T cells, B-cell-depleted T cells, or PBMCs. Where available, HLA class I and class II types were taken from metadata supplied by the sample provider and were not determined by assay-based typing. Sample metadata almost always included a de-identified subject ID, COVID-19 status, age in years and sex. Samples were obtained from the ongoing ImmuneRACE study (first 160 participants) and from roughly 1,300 subjects provided by 6 global collaborators. Subjects who had been exposed to COVID-19, were actively infected with it, or had recovered from it provided the deeply sampled blood TCRbeta repertoires that made up the dataset.

This clone was counted at least ten times. There is no known antigen for this receptor. There are no base qualities to consult, and no much larger clone falls within one base. In the prospective study, participants were 18 to 89 years old, resided in 24 geographic areas of the United States, and were enrolled through a virtual design. To assign participants to cohorts, the prospective study relied on clinical history that participants themselves reported in a screening survey and a study questionnaire. Recovered participants in ImmuneRACE Cohort 3 were defined as having two consecutive negative NP/OP PCR tests, clearance from a healthcare professional, or resolution of symptoms. Each participant in the prospective study had whole blood, serum and a nasopharyngeal or oropharyngeal swab collected by mobile phlebotomists. Participants in the prospective study had the option to provide additional blood draws and questionnaires over a roughly 2-month period. Before DNA extraction, blood samples from the prospective study were shipped at room temperature or frozen.

The germline V gene (reference sequence) specifies SGHKS as CDR1 and YYEKEE as CDR2. V loses 2 bases at its end and J loses 4 bases; junction bases beyond the gene matches: 6. The CDR3 holds 15 amino acids from the cysteine to the phenylalanine. Solely the CDR3 DNA is kept, with 45 bases framed from the first base. General findings and caveats noted by the study authors: Clinical and demographic metadata were provided uncurated, with the amount varying by source and participant.

TCRbeta CDR3 regions were amplified from genomic DNA by means of the immunoSEQ Assay, a bias-controlled multiplex PCR. The authors' pipeline ran thus. The number of nucleated cells in each sample was estimated from the amplification of reference gene primers within the assay. To quantify the absolute abundance of each unique TCRbeta CDR3 rearrangement, sequence reads were collapsed and filtered. For each sample, productive Simpson clonality was calculated by taking the square root of Simpson's diversity index across productive rearrangements. What TCRdb holds here is the immuneACCESS table cut down to in-frame rearrangements. Part of the clones is not present; checked against another copy, under half of the missing clones reflect an unresolved V gene, and the others are unexplained. V and J calls and clone size are those listed in that table; D and trimming were worked out from the DNA. Counted in this sample were around 190,000 clones; about 81% of them appeared once. The top ten clones comprise around 9.2% of the sample.

The sample consisted of PBMCs or T cells enriched from blood (not recorded which). This receptor was taken from a man between 40 and 49 years old who had recovered from COVID-19. The chain is assembled from TRBV5-5 and TRBJ2-5, and 9 bases in between align with TRBD1. CDR3 region: CASSFGTGYSETQYF. Read as DNA, the sequence is TGTGCCAGCAGCTTCGGGACAGGGTACTCAGAGACCCAGTACTTC.